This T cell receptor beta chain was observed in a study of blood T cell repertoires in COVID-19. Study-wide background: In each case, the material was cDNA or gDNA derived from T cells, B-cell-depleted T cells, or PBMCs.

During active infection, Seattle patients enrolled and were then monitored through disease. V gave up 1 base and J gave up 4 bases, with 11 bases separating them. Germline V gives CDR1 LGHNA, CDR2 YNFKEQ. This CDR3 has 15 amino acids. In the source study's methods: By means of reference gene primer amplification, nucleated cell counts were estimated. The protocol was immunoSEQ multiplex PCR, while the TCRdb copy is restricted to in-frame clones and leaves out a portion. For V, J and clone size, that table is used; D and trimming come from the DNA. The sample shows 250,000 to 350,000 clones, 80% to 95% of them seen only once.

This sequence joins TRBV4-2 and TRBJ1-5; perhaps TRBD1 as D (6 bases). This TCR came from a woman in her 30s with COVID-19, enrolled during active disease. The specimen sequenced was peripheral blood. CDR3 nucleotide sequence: TGTGCCAGCAGCCAAGTTAGCCAGGGGAATCAGCCCCAGCATTTT. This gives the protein CASSQVSQGNQPQHF.